A single sample gave rise to the 3 T cell receptor beta chains below, sequenced in a study of blood T cell repertoires in COVID-19. Profiled with immunoSEQ multiplex PCR; TCRdb holds only in-frame clones, not every one. The sample includes around 250,000 clones, 80% to 85% seen only once; the top ten take roughly 3.2%. The specimen was peripheral blood. The origin of the receptors is a woman under 30 with acute or convalescent COVID-19.

The sample holds one count of this clone. CDR3 DNA: TGTGCCAGCAGCTCCGCGATAGCGGGAATGGATACGCAGTATTTT. This sequence encodes CASSSAIAGMDTQYF. The rearrangement uses TRBV6-2 or TRBV6-3 and TRBJ2-3, with 8 bases identical to TRBD2. V shed 6 bases, J shed 6 bases, and the junction held 11 bases outside the gene matches. Germline assignment: CDR1 MNHEY and CDR2 SVGEGT. The CDR3 extends over 15 amino acids.

This clone was seen only once. The genes are TRBV5-4 and TRBJ2-3; D might be TRBD1 (6 bases). Trimming took 0 bases from V and 4 from J, leaving 15 bases between them. Germline CDR1 is SGHNT and CDR2 is YYREEE (reference sequence). CDR3 length equals 16 residues. CDR3 loop: CASSLVWGRGADTQYF. CDR3 nucleotide sequence: TGTGCCAGCAGCTTGGTTTGGGGGCGCGGCGCAGATACGCAGTATTTT.

The chain links TRBV4-1 to TRBJ1-5, with D possibly being TRBD1 (6 bases). Germline V gene sequence: CDR1 MGHRA, CDR2 YSYEKL. The V end was cut by 1 base, the J end by 0 bases, with 16 bases between. This CDR3 has 18 residues. The CDR3 reads CASSQGTAGKYSNQPQHF. The CDR3 DNA reads TGCGCCAGCAGCCAAGGGACAGCGGGAAAGTATAGCAATCAGCCCCAGCATTTT.